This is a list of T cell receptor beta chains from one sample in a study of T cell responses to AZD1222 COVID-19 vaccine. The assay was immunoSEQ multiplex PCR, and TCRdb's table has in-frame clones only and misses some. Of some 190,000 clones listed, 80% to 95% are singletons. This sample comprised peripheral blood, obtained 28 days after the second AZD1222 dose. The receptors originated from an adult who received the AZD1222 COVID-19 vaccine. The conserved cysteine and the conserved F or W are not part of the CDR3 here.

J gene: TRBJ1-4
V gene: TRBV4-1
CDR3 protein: ASSRLPQGARGNEKLF

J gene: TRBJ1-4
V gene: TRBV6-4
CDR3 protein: ATNMGRGQGDNEKLF

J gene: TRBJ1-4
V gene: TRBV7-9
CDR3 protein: ASSLWTGGRTNEKLF

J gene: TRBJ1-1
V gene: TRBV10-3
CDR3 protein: AIRTVTEAF

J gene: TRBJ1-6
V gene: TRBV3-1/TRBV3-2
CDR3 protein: ASSQVQANSPLH

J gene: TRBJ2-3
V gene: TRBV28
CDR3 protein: ASSRQGLTTDTQY

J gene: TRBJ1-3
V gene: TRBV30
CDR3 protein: AWSVSPGNTIY

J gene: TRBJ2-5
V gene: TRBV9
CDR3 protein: ASSRRGPSETQY

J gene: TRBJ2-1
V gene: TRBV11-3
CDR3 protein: ASSLARQGEQF

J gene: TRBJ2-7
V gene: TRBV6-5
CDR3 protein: ASISGLTYEQY

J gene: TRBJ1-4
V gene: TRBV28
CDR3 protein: ASSLPQGNEKLF

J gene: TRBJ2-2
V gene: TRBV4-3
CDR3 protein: ASSPGLMSDTGELF

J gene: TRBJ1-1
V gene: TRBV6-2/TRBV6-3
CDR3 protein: ASSYLTGEAF

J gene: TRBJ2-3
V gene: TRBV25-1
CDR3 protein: ASSATARGLADTQY

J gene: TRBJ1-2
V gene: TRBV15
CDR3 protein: ATSRARDSYNYGYT

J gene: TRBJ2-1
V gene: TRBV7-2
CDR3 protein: ASRRDRSLTNEQF

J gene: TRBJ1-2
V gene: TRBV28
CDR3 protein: ASSFRGGYGYT

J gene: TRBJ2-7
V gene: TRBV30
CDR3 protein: ASKTSSYEQY

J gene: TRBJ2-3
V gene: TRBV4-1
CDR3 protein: ASSQESALDTQY

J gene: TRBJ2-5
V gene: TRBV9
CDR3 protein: ASSVEGSLAGETQY

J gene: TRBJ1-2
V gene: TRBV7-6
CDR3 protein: ASSSGQEAFYGYT

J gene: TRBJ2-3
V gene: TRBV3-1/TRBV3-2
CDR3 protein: ASSHVEDTQY

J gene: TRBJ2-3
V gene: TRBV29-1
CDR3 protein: SLRANTDTQY

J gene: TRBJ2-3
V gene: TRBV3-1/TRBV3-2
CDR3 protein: ASSRITDTQY

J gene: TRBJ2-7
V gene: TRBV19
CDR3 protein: ASSDRGVDEQY

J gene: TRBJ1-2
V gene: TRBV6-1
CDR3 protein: ASSEGWAGGNYGYT

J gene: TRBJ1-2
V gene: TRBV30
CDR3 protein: AWSPDLGSGYT

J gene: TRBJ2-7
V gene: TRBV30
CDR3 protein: AWSVGVRDYEQY

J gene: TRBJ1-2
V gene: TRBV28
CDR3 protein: ASSLSADLFGYT

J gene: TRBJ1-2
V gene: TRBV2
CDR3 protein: ASSETSTAHYGYT

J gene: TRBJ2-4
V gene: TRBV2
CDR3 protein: ASGAKNIQY

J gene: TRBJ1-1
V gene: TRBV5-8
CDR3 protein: ASSLDDRVTEAF

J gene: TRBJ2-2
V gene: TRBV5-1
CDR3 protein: ASSLGLAGTGELF

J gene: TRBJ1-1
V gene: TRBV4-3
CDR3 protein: ASSQDLSWQMNTEAF

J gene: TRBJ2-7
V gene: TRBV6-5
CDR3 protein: ASTRAGRTYEQY

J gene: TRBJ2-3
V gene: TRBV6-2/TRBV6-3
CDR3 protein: ASSYSSSGTSGGTDTQY

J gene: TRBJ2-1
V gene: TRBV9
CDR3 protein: ASSVAGRNEQF

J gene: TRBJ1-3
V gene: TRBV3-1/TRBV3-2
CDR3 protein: ASSQEGAYSGNTIY

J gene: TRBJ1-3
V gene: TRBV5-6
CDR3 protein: ASSLGGAEGNTIY

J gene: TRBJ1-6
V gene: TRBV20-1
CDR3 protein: SASSRHNSPLH

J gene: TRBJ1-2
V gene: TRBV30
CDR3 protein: AWSVGQLYGYT

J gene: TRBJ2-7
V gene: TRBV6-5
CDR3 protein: ASSRGLARYEQY

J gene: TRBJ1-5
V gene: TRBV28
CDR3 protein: ASEQGAQH